The rows below give T cell receptor beta chains drawn from one sample of a study of cytomegalovirus exposure and HLA in healthy donors. Profiling relied on immunoSEQ multiplex PCR, and the TCRdb table lists in-frame clones only, not all of them. The sample has under 250,000 clones, 80% to 90% seen once. Sequencing was carried out using PBMCs. The receptors derive from a woman under 30 in good health and CMV-seropositive. The CDR3 runs from the conserved cysteine through the conserved F or W. D genes are given only for firm matches. Clone size, where shown, is once, few, many, or a class for clones that have expanded.

V	D	J	size	DNA	CDR3
TRBV29-1	-	TRBJ2-1	-	TGCAGCGTTGAAAAGGGGTGGCTCGCAGCTGAGCAGTTCTTC	CSVEKGWLAAEQFF
TRBV11-2	TRBD1	TRBJ2-5	-	TGTGCCAGCAGCCCGGGACAGCTTCAAGAGACCCAGTACTTC	CASSPGQLQETQYF
TRBV6-1	TRBD2	TRBJ2-1	medium-sized	TGTGCCAGCGGCAGAGCGGGGTCCTACAATGAGCAGTTCTTC	CASGRAGSYNEQFF
TRBV29-1	-	TRBJ1-4	-	TGCAGCACTCGAGGAGGGAATAATGAAAAACTGTTTTTT	CSTRGGNNEKLFF
TRBV5-1	TRBD2	TRBJ2-3	few	TGCGCCAGCAGCTTGAACCTAGCGGGAGATACGCAGTATTTT	CASSLNLAGDTQYF
TRBV5-6	-	TRBJ1-1	once	TGTGCCAGCAGCTTTCCATTGAACACTGAAGCTTTCTTT	CASSFPLNTEAFF
TRBV10-1	-	TRBJ2-3	-	TGCGCCAGCAGTGAGAGTAGAGGAACAGATACGCAGTATTTT	CASSESRGTDTQYF
TRBV10-3	-	TRBJ1-1	-	TGTGCCATCAGTGACAGGGCAATGAACACTGAAGCTTTCTTT	CAISDRAMNTEAFF
TRBV28	-	TRBJ2-7	-	TGTGCCAGCAGTTTAGACGCACGCGGGCAGTACTTC	CASSLDARGQYF
TRBV25-1	TRBD1	TRBJ1-4	-	TGTGCCAGCAGTGTCGGATCCGGGACAGGGGGAGGAAAACTGTTTTTT	CASSVGSGTGGGKLFF
TRBV9	TRBD2	TRBJ2-5	-	TGTGCCAGCAGCGTAGAGGGTAGCGGGAGCGGAGAGACCCAGTACTTC	CASSVEGSGSGETQYF
TRBV9	TRBD1	TRBJ2-1	-	TGTGCCAGCAGCGAGGGGGGACAGGACAATGAGCAGTTCTTC	CASSEGGQDNEQFF
TRBV9	-	TRBJ2-7	-	TGTGCCAGCAGCGTAGATCTGGACTCCTCTTCTGAGCAGTACTTC	CASSVDLDSSSEQYF
TRBV6-5	TRBD2	TRBJ2-7	-	TGTGCCAGCAGGGGGGGGAAAACAGGCTACGAGCAGTACTTC	CASRGGKTGYEQYF
TRBV29-1	TRBD2	TRBJ2-3	-	TGCAGCGTTGAAGCCTCCGGGACTAGCGGGACCGCAGATACGCAGTATTTT	CSVEASGTSGTADTQYF
TRBV7-9	-	TRBJ2-7	-	TGTGCCAGCAGCCCTACAGGGTTCGTACAGTACTTC	CASSPTGFVQYF
TRBV9	TRBD1	TRBJ2-7	-	TGTGCCAGCAGCGTAGCTGGACAGGGGGGACCCTACGAGCAGTACTTC	CASSVAGQGGPYEQYF
TRBV5-1	TRBD1	TRBJ1-1	-	TGCGCCAGCAGCTTACAGGGGGTAGGGGACACTGAAGCTTTCTTT	CASSLQGVGDTEAFF